Below, 21 T cell receptor beta chains from the same sample are listed, as sequenced in a study of blood T cell repertoires in COVID-19. The data were produced by immunoSEQ multiplex PCR, yet TCRdb's version contains in-frame clones alone and is incomplete. The sample carries about 45,000 clones, roughly 89% recorded once. Sequenced input: peripheral blood. These receptors were collected from a human donor in a cohort sampled during active COVID-19.

This chain joins TRBV19 and TRBJ1-1, with 8 bases aligning to TRBD1. V trimming: 2 bases; J trimming: 5 bases; junction bases outside the gene matches: 7. Germline loops: CDR1 LNHDA, CDR2 SQIVND (reference sequence). The CDR3 is 15 amino acids. In DNA form, the CDR3 reads TGTGCCAGTAGTATATCGGACAGGGAGGGGACTGAAGCTTTCTTT. As protein: CASSISDREGTEAFF.

The gene calls are TRBV7-9 and TRBJ1-2; D possibly corresponds to TRBD1 (6 bases). This CDR3 contains 13 residues. Germline assignment: CDR1 SEHNR and CDR2 FQNEAQ (reference sequence). The V end lost 3 bases, the J end lost 7 bases, and 12 bases lay between the germline ends. CDR3 in DNA: TGTGCCAGCAGCTTCTTGGGGGCTTCTGGCTACACCTTC. This sequence encodes CASSFLGASGYTF.

The V call is TRBV11-2, the J call TRBJ2-7; TRBD1 aligns across 9 bases. Germline-derived CDR1 and CDR2 are SGHAT and FQNNGV. This CDR3 has 14 amino acids. The junction had 4 bases not matched to a gene; V was cut back by 5 bases and J by 2 bases. Here the CDR3 DNA reads TGTGCCAGCAGCCAGGGACAGGGAGCCTACGAGCAGTACTTC. Protein sequence: CASSQGQGAYEQYF.

V gene TRBV5-1 combines with J gene TRBJ1-3; 8 nucleotides match TRBD1. With 5 bases clipped from V and 3 bases from J, the junction kept 7 bases outside the gene matches. Germline CDR1 is SGHRS and CDR2 is YFSETQ. The CDR3 loop spans 15 amino acids. CDR3 coding DNA: TGCGCCAGCAGAGAATCCGGGACAGGTGGAAACACCATATATTTT. Amino acids: CASRESGTGGNTIYF.

The chain links TRBV4-3 to TRBJ1-3; possibly TRBD1 for D (6 bases). Per the germline V gene, CDR1 is LGHNA and CDR2 is YSLEER. Trimming stripped 1 base from V and 2 bases from J, with 21 bases between. The CDR3 runs to 19 residues. This CDR3 is CASSQALGGAGRTGNTIYF. CDR3 DNA sequence: TGCGCCAGCAGCCAAGCCCTCGGGGGGGCAGGGAGAACTGGAAACACCATATATTTT.

The chain joins TRBV4-3 to TRBJ1-5; the D is unclear. V was trimmed by 4 bases and J by 9 bases, leaving 13 bases between them. Per germline, CDR1 LGHNA and CDR2 YSLEER. The CDR3 length is 13 residues. CDR3 DNA: TGCGCCAGCAGCCTGGGCCCTCAAGGGCCCCAGCATTTT. This gives the protein CASSLGPQGPQHF.

V usage is TRBV9 and J usage is TRBJ1-2; no definite D call. CDR1 is SGDLS and CDR2 is YYNGEE in the germline V gene. Trimming cost V 0 bases and J 8 bases, with 8 bases left between them. This CDR3 has 12 amino acids. CDR3 sequence: CASSVARGGYTF. CDR3 DNA: TGTGCCAGCAGCGTAGCCCGCGGGGGCTACACCTTC. Drawing the rest from reference TRBV9 and TRBJ1-2, the complete variable domain is DSGVTQTPKHLITATGQRVTLRCSPRSGDLSVYWYQQSLDQGLQFLIQYYNGEERAKGNILERFSAQQFPDLHSELNLSSLELGDSALYFCASSVARGGYTFGSGTRLTVV.

The chain is built from TRBV29-1 and TRBJ1-5, with D possibly being TRBD1 (6 bases). The germline V gene has CDR1 SQVTM and CDR2 ANQGSEA. The CDR3 has 12 amino acids. The CDR3: CIFGGGDQPQHF. CDR3 DNA sequence: TGCATCTTCGGGGGGGGCGATCAGCCCCAGCATTTT.

The J gene is TRBJ2-7, the V gene TRBV11-3, with 8 positions matching TRBD1. The CDR3 totals 16 residues. The V segment lost 0 bases and the J segment 6 bases; nucleotides outside the gene matches: 10. Germline CDR1 SGHNT, CDR2 YENEEA. CDR3 in amino acids: CASSLDRAGGSSEQYF. The CDR3 DNA follows: TGTGCCAGCAGCTTAGATCGAGCAGGGGGCTCGTCCGAGCAGTACTTC.

The chain joins TRBV11-3 to TRBJ2-5, with D unclear. The germline V and J ends were trimmed by 3 bases and 3 bases, with 14 bases remaining between them. This CDR3 spans 15 amino acids. CDR1 SGHNT and CDR2 YENEEA come from the germline V gene. DNA for the CDR3: TGTGCCAGCAGCTTGGGTGAGGCAGTTGAAGAGACCCAGTACTTC. Protein sequence: CASSLGEAVEETQYF.

CDR3 in amino acids: CASSVANQGYLSNQPQHF. In DNA form, the CDR3 reads TGTGCCAGCAGTGTTGCTAATCAGGGATATCTAAGCAATCAGCCCCAGCATTTT. V gene TRBV6-1 combines with J gene TRBJ1-5; weak D call: TRBD1 (5 bases). Germline loops: CDR1 MNHNS, CDR2 SASEGT. This CDR3 is 18 amino acids long. The V end was cut by 4 bases, the J end by 1 base, with 20 bases between.

In its sample, this clone was seen once. The chain carries TRBV5-8 and TRBJ2-7; 9 bases map to TRBD1. Germline V gene sequence: CDR1 SGHTS, CDR2 YDEGEE. V lost 0 bases to trimming and J lost 4 bases; unmatched junction nucleotides: 2. The CDR3 runs to 14 residues. In DNA, the CDR3 is TGTGCCAGCAGCTTGGGGGACAGGGCTTACGAGCAGTACTTC. This sequence encodes CASSLGDRAYEQYF. The variable domain in full, completed from reference TRBV5-8 and TRBJ2-7, reads EAGVTQSPTHLIKTRGQQATLRCSPISGHTSVYWYQQALGLGLQFLLWYDEGEERNRGNFPPRFSGRQFPNYSSELNVNALELEDSALYLCASSLGDRAYEQYFGPGTRLTVT.

The chain has TRBV13 and TRBJ1-1; 9 bases fit TRBD1. The CDR3 is 16 amino acids. V gave up 2 bases and J gave up 3 bases; unmatched junction bases: 7. CDR1 is PRHDT, CDR2 FYEKMQ, per germline (reference sequence). This CDR3 reads CASSLRGQGGDTEAFF. CDR3 nucleotides: TGTGCCAGCAGCTTAAGGGGACAGGGAGGGGACACTGAAGCTTTCTTT.

The gene calls are TRBV6-6 and TRBJ1-2; perhaps TRBD1 as D (6 bases). Trimming took off 5 bases at V and 6 bases at J, with 7 bases between the two ends. Germline-derived CDR1 and CDR2 are MNHNY and SVGAGI (reference sequence). The CDR3 sequence is 11 residues long. The CDR3 coding sequence is TGTGCCAGCAGTAACAGGGATGGCTACACCTTC. This sequence encodes CASSNRDGYTF.

The chain has TRBV3-1 (or the pseudogene TRBV3-2) and TRBJ1-2; TRBD1 aligns across 7 bases. This CDR3 is 17 amino acids long. Germline V CDR1 and CDR2: LGHDT, YNNKEL (reference sequence). J was trimmed by 0 bases and V by 1 base; bases with no gene match: 8. CDR3 sequence (DNA): TGTGCCAGCAGCCAAGTAACAGGGGCCCTAACTAACTATGGCTACACCTTC. Amino acid sequence: CASSQVTGALTNYGYTF.

The chain combines TRBV7-9 with TRBJ1-1, with D perhaps TRBD1 (6 bases). CDR1 is SEHNR and CDR2 is FQNEAQ in the germline V gene (reference sequence). V was cut by 5 bases and J by 3 bases, with 16 bases left in between. The CDR3 totals 15 residues. The CDR3 nucleotides are TGTGCCAGCAGCCCCACCCGGACAGAGGACACTGAAGCTTTCTTT. Translating gives CASSPTRTEDTEAFF.

The chain uses TRBV27 and TRBJ2-7, with no clear D. Trimming removed 2 bases at V and 3 bases at J, with 8 bases between. Germline V gene sequence: CDR1 MNHEY, CDR2 SMNVEV (reference sequence). CDR3 length: 13 amino acids. The CDR3 bases are TGTGCCAGCAGTTTAGGGCTTATCTACGAGCAGTACTTC. It encodes CASSLGLIYEQYF.

The chain has TRBV5-5 and TRBJ1-1; D is undetermined. Trimming stripped 1 base from V and 0 bases from J, with 4 bases between. Germline CDR1 reads SGHKS; CDR2 reads YYEKEE (reference sequence). The CDR3 is 13 amino acids. This CDR3 is CASSLQMNTEAFF. CDR3 coding DNA: TGTGCCAGCAGCTTGCAGATGAACACTGAAGCTTTCTTT.

The chain couples TRBV13 to TRBJ2-7; 7 bases agree with TRBD2. The CDR3 has 14 residues. Per germline, CDR1 PRHDT and CDR2 FYEKMQ (reference sequence). V was pared by 5 bases and J by 4 bases, with 8 bases of the junction left unmatched. The CDR3 nucleotides are TGTGCCAGCAGCCCCGGGAGGAGCCTTTACGAGCAGTACTTC. Protein: CASSPGRSLYEQYF.

V and J are TRBV7-6 and TRBJ2-7, with D perhaps matching TRBD1 (6 bases). Germline CDR1 reads SGHVS; CDR2 reads FNYEAQ. The germline V and J ends were trimmed by 2 bases and 4 bases, with 15 bases remaining between them. This CDR3 contains 15 residues. The CDR3 DNA reads as TGTGCCAGCAGCTTATTAAGGGACAATCTTTACGAGCAGTACTTC. Translated: CASSLLRDNLYEQYF.

CDR3 protein: CASIIDRALTEAFF. The DNA of the CDR3 is TGTGCCAGCATAATTGACAGGGCACTCACTGAAGCTTTCTTT. The chain links TRBV21-1 to TRBJ1-1; the listed D gene, TRBD1, was not tested against the DNA. TRBV21-1 is described as a pseudogene. The length of the CDR3 is 14 residues.